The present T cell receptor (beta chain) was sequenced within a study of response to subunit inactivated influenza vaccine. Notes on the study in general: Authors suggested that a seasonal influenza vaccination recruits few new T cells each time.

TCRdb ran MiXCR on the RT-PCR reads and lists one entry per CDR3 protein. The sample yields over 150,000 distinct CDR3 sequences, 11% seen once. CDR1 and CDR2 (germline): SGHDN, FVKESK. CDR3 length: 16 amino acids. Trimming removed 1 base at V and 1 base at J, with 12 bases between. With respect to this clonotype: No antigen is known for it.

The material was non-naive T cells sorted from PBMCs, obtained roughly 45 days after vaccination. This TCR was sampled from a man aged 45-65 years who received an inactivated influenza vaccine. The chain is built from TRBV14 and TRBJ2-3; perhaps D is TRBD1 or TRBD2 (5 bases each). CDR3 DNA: TGTGCCAGCAGCCAAGGTCCCCGAGGGGGCACAGATACGCAGTATTTT. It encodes CASSQGPRGGTDTQYF.